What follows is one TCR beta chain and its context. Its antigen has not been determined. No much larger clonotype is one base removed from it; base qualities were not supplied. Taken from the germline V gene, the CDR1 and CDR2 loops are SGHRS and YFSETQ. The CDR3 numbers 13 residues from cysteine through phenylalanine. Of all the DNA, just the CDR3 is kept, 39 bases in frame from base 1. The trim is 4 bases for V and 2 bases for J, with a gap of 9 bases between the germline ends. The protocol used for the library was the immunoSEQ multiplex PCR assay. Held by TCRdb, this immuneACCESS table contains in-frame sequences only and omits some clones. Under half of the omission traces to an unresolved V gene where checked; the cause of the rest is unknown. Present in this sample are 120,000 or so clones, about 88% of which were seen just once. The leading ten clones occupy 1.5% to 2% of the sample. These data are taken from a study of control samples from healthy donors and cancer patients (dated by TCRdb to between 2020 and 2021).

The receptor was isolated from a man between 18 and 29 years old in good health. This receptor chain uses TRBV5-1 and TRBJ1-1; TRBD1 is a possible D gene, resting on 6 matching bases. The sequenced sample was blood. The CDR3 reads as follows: CASSQQGNTEAFF. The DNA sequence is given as TGCGCCAGCAGCCAACAGGGTAACACTGAAGCTTTCTTT.